The 32 T cell receptor beta chains below all came from one sample that was sequenced in a study of shared clonotypes between healthy human individuals. The data were produced by immunoSEQ multiplex PCR, yet TCRdb's version contains in-frame clones alone and is incomplete. The data show about 490,000 clones, roughly four fifths seen once. The specimen sequenced was PBMCs. The receptor set was obtained from a woman between 35 and 50 years old in good health. Some clones in this sample may be carry-over from other donors' samples.

A single count supports this clone. The chain is built from TRBV15 and TRBJ1-5; no definite D call. In germline, CDR1 is LNHNV, CDR2 YYDKDF (reference sequence). CDR3 length equals 15 residues. The V end lost 0 bases, the J end lost 7 bases, and 13 bases lay between the germline ends. Written as DNA, the CDR3 is TGTGCCACCAGCAGAGATCGGGGTGGAGGGCAGCCCCAGCATTTT. It codes for CATSRDRGGGQPQHF.

This clone has a count of ten or more. J is TRBJ2-6 and V is TRBV5-1; D is perhaps TRBD1 (6 bases). The CDR3 totals 17 residues. V lost 0 bases to trimming and J lost 0 bases, with 10 bases between them. CDR1 and CDR2 from the germline V gene are SGHRS and YFSETQ. The CDR3 bases are TGCGCCAGCAGCTTGGAAACAGGGTACTCTGGGGCCAACGTCCTGACTTTC. This gives the protein CASSLETGYSGANVLTF.

The chain couples TRBV7-8 to TRBJ2-2, with D unclear. The germline gives CDR1 SGHVS, CDR2 FQNEAQ. CDR3 length: 14 residues. The germline V and J ends were trimmed by 4 bases and 6 bases, with 12 bases remaining between them. CDR3 residues: CASSYLLISGELFF. CDR3 in DNA: TGTGCCAGCAGCTACCTATTAATATCCGGGGAGCTGTTTTTT.

J is TRBJ1-1 and V is TRBV19, with D possibly TRBD1 on 5 matching bases. Trimming removed 8 bases from V and 2 bases from J, with 12 bases in between. Looked up from germline, CDR1 is LNHDA and CDR2 is SQIVND (reference sequence). The CDR3 runs 13 residues. CDR3: CASQRQINTEAFF. CDR3 bases: TGTGCCAGTCAGAGACAGATAAACACTGAAGCTTTCTTT. Based on the CDR3 plus reference TRBV19 and TRBJ1-1, the full variable domain is DGGITQSPKYLFRKEGQNVTLSCEQNLNHDAMYWYRQDPGQGLRLIYYSQIVNDFQKGDIAEGYSVSREKKESFPLTVTSAQKNPTAFYLCASQRQINTEAFFGQGTRLTVV.

The chain uses TRBV4-1 and TRBJ2-2, with D hard to call. With 4 bases removed from V and 3 bases from J, the gap between germline ends came to 12 bases. The CDR3 has 15 amino acids. Germline V lookup: CDR1 MGHRA, CDR2 YSYEKL. The CDR3 reads CASSPSSGHTGELFF. CDR3 nucleotides: TGCGCCAGCAGCCCGTCGTCGGGCCACACCGGGGAGCTGTTTTTT.

This chain joins TRBV2 and TRBJ2-1, with unresolved D. The CDR3 covers 17 residues. From germline, CDR1 is SNHLY and CDR2 FYNNEI. Deletions cut 6 bases from V and 6 bases from J, with 24 bases between. CDR3 sequence reads: CASRAKLPLKQRNEQFF. The CDR3 region has the DNA TGTGCCAGCAGAGCCAAACTACCTTTGAAGCAGCGCAATGAGCAGTTCTTC.

The CDR3 DNA is TGTGCCAGCAGCGCTCTAGGAAACACCATATATTTT. The encoded protein is CASSALGNTIYF. The rearrangement joins TRBV9 to TRBJ1-3; no clear D. Germline assignment: CDR1 SGDLS and CDR2 YYNGEE. V dropped 3 bases and J dropped 4 bases, with 5 bases sitting between them. The CDR3 loop spans 12 amino acids.

This clone was seen a handful of times. The J gene is TRBJ1-2, the V gene TRBV27, with 8 bases matching TRBD1. Germline values: CDR1 MNHEY, CDR2 SMNVEV (reference sequence). After removal of 4 bases from V and 5 bases from J, the junction contained 9 bases not matched to a gene. The CDR3 loop spans 15 amino acids. Here the CDR3 DNA reads TGTGCCAGCAGTTCGCGGGCAGGGGGCGGGTATGGCTACACCTTC. It yields the protein CASSSRAGGGYGYTF.

This clone has only one observation. The V gene is TRBV19, the J gene TRBJ1-1, with D possibly matching TRBD1 (6 bases). This CDR3 comprises 16 residues. V was shortened by 1 base and J by 1 base, with 13 bases between the two germline ends. In germline, CDR1 is LNHDA, CDR2 SQIVND (reference sequence). The CDR3 region has the DNA TGTGCCAGTAGTATAGGGCGGGGGCTTGGGAACACTGAAGCTTTCTTT. It translates to CASSIGRGLGNTEAFF.

The V gene is TRBV6-1, the J gene TRBJ2-1; 14 positions match TRBD2. The germline V gene encodes CDR1 MNHNS and CDR2 SASEGT. The CDR3 sequence is 18 residues long. J lost 1 base, V lost 3 bases, and 5 bases had no gene match. This CDR3 reads CASSDWGLAGASYNEQFF. For the CDR3, the DNA is TGTGCCAGCAGTGACTGGGGACTAGCGGGAGCGTCCTACAATGAGCAGTTCTTC.

Concerning this clone: This CDR3 fails to terminate in the conserved phenylalanine or tryptophan, so it likely reflects a read error. The chain joins TRBV6-6 to TRBJ2-2; D tentatively fits TRBD1 or TRBD2 (5 bases each). CDR3 size: 14 residues. Germline V gives CDR1 MNHNY, CDR2 SVGAGI (reference sequence). The CDR3 protein is CASRSGTDTRELFL. Here the CDR3 DNA reads TGTGCCAGCAGGTCAGGGACGGACACCAGGGAGCTGTTTCTT.

About this clone: One base away lies a much larger clone, so this may be a sequencing read error. Other DNA sequences in this sample translate to the same CDR3. CDR3 nucleotide sequence: TGCGCCAGCAGCCTTAGTGGGAGTACCAACTACGAGCAGTACTTC. This codes for CASSLSGSTNYEQYF. The chain employs TRBV5-1 and TRBJ2-7; D might be TRBD2 (5 bases). Germline CDR1 SGHRS, CDR2 YFSETQ. The CDR3 consists of 15 residues. V was trimmed by 4 bases and J by 3 bases, leaving 17 bases between them.

This clone was seen a few times. The chain employs TRBV29-1 and TRBJ1-5, with D maybe TRBD1 (6 bases). V dropped 2 bases and J dropped 2 bases, with 13 bases sitting between them. Germline assignment: CDR1 SQVTM and CDR2 ANQGSEA. CDR3 length: 15 amino acids. The CDR3 reads CSVEKGGNRNQPQHF. CDR3 in DNA: TGCAGCGTTGAAAAAGGGGGTAACCGCAATCAGCCCCAGCATTTT. Variable domain in full (rest from reference TRBV29-1 and TRBJ1-5): SAVISQKPSRDICQRGTSLTIQCQVDSQVTMMFWYRQQPGQSLTLIATANQGSEATYESGFVIDKFPISRPNLTFSTLTVSNMSPEDSSIYLCSVEKGGNRNQPQHFGDGTRLSIL.

The chain couples TRBV7-3 to TRBJ2-2, with TRBD2 as a possible D gene (6 bases). With 4 bases removed from V and 6 bases from J, the gap between germline ends came to 18 bases. The germline V gene encodes CDR1 SGHTA and CDR2 FQGTGA. The CDR3 contains 16 residues. The CDR3 spells CASSSYRGAGSGELFF. For the CDR3, the DNA is TGTGCCAGCAGCTCCTATCGTGGGGCGGGGTCCGGGGAGCTGTTTTTT.

The chain couples TRBV7-3 to TRBJ2-6; D uncertain. Germline assignment: CDR1 SGHTA and CDR2 FQGTGA. This CDR3 contains 18 residues. With 5 bases removed from V and 0 bases from J, the gap between germline ends came to 17 bases. CDR3 loop: CASSPPVQTSSGANVLTF. The CDR3 DNA reads as TGTGCCAGCAGCCCACCAGTTCAAACCAGCTCTGGGGCCAACGTCCTGACTTTC.

The genes are TRBV2 and TRBJ1-1; D is ambiguous. This CDR3 contains 11 residues. V lost 8 bases and J lost 4, with 8 bases in between. Germline values: CDR1 SNHLY, CDR2 FYNNEI. The CDR3 region has the DNA TGTGCCAGCGGCTCGTTCACTGAAGCTTTCTTT. Translated: CASGSFTEAFF.

The V and J genes are TRBV7-2 and TRBJ2-1; D is ambiguous. Trimming left V 6 bases short and J 6 bases short, with 9 bases between. The CDR3 loop spans 12 amino acids. From germline, CDR1 is SGHTA and CDR2 FQGNSA. CDR3 nucleotides: TGTGCCAGCAGTCAAGGCGTCAATGAGCAGTTCTTC. Protein product: CASSQGVNEQFF.

This clone was seen just once. The rearrangement links TRBV28 to TRBJ1-6; 7 bases align to TRBD1. J gave up 9 bases and V 11 bases, and 10 bases lay outside the gene matches. The CDR3 runs to 13 residues. Germline V gene sequence: CDR1 MDHEN, CDR2 SYDVKM. The CDR3 protein is CAWGQSRGSPLHF. The CDR3 nucleotides are TGTGCCTGGGGACAGTCCAGAGGTTCACCCCTCCACTTT.

The chain recombines TRBV4-1 with TRBJ2-7; 9 bases align to TRBD1. V shed 2 bases, J shed 0 bases, and the junction held 5 bases outside the gene matches. From germline, CDR1 is MGHRA and CDR2 YSYEKL. This CDR3 is 16 amino acids long. The CDR3 nucleotides read TGCGCCAGCAGCCAACTCCCGGGACAGGGCTCCTACGAGCAGTACTTC. It codes for CASSQLPGQGSYEQYF.

This clone was detected a few times. CDR3 sequence: CASSSGHHNQPQHF. The CDR3 coding sequence is TGTGCCAGTAGTTCTGGACACCACAATCAGCCCCAGCATTTT. V usage is TRBV19 and J usage is TRBJ1-5; a possible D gene is TRBD1 (5 bases). The CDR3 totals 14 residues. Trimming removed 5 bases at V and 3 bases at J, with 11 bases between. Germline V gene lookup returns CDR1 LNHDA and CDR2 SQIVND (reference sequence).

The rearrangement joins TRBV19 to TRBJ2-5; perhaps D is TRBD1 or TRBD2 (5 bases each). Per germline, CDR1 LNHDA and CDR2 SQIVND (reference sequence). The CDR3 is made up of 15 amino acids. V dropped 5 bases and J dropped 5 bases, with 18 bases sitting between them. CDR3 sequence reads: CASSRRDGGRETQYF. Written as DNA, the CDR3 is TGTGCCAGTAGTCGACGGGACGGCGGACGGGAGACCCAGTACTTC.

The CDR3 bases are TGCAGCGTTCAGGGGCCGGGTCAGCCCCAGCATTTT. Protein product: CSVQGPGQPQHF. The gene calls are TRBV29-1 and TRBJ1-5; a weak D match, TRBD1 (6 bases). The V and J ends lost 5 bases and 6 bases respectively, with 11 bases between them. The CDR3 has 12 residues. Per germline, CDR1 SQVTM and CDR2 ANQGSEA.

Turning to this clone: Possible read error: a much larger clone is one base away. The chain links TRBV7-2 to TRBJ1-1, with D unresolved. The CDR3 runs to 12 residues. From germline, CDR1 is SGHTA and CDR2 FQGNSA. Trimming took off 1 base at V and 2 bases at J, with 2 bases between the two ends. In DNA, the CDR3 is TGTGCCAGCAGCTTAGTAAACACTGAAGCTTTCTTT. Encoded protein: CASSLVNTEAFF.

The CDR3 loop is CSASDAYEQYF. The CDR3 nucleotides read TGCAGTGCTAGCGATGCCTACGAGCAGTACTTC. V is TRBV20-1 and J is TRBJ2-7; D remains ambiguous. Germline lookup yields CDR1 DFQATT and CDR2 SNEGSKA (reference sequence). The CDR3 length is 11 residues. Trimming removed 3 bases from V and 2 bases from J, with 5 bases in between.

The chain employs TRBV7-2 and TRBJ1-5; D is ambiguous. V was trimmed by 2 bases and J by 3 bases, leaving 11 bases between them. CDR3 length: 15 amino acids. Germline CDR1 SGHTA, CDR2 FQGNSA. As DNA, the CDR3 is TGTGCCAGCAGCTTATGGGCGTCTATCAATCAGCCCCAGCATTTT. The encoded protein is CASSLWASINQPQHF.

This clone was seen a single time. The chain uses TRBV6-5 and TRBJ2-1; no reliable D call. V was trimmed by 0 bases and J by 3 bases, leaving 9 bases between them. The germline V gene has CDR1 MNHEY and CDR2 SVGAGI. This CDR3 contains 15 residues. The CDR3 DNA follows: TGTGCCAGCAGTTACTCGAAGCCAATCTACAATGAGCAGTTCTTC. The encoded protein is CASSYSKPIYNEQFF.

CDR3 region: CASSQEITDTQYF. The DNA for the CDR3 is TGTGCCAGCAGTCAAGAAATCACAGATACGCAGTATTTT. The chain joins TRBV6-4 to TRBJ2-3; D unclear. Germline CDR1 is MRHNA and CDR2 is SNTAGT. The length of the CDR3 is 13 residues. Deletions cut 5 bases from V and 2 bases from J, with 8 bases between.

The CDR3 loop reads CASSYLAGAVAGELFF. In DNA form, the CDR3 reads TGTGCCAGCAGCTACCTAGCGGGAGCGGTCGCCGGGGAGCTGTTTTTT. The chain joins TRBV5-8 to TRBJ2-2, with TRBD2 matching 10 bases. The germline gives CDR1 SGHTS, CDR2 YDEGEE. The CDR3 has 16 amino acids. V shed 3 bases and J 6 bases; nucleotides not matched to a gene: 8. The full variable domain, with the rest looked up from reference TRBV5-8 and TRBJ2-2, is EAGVTQSPTHLIKTRGQQATLRCSPISGHTSVYWYQQALGLGLQFLLWYDEGEERNRGNFPPRFSGRQFPNYSSELNVNALELEDSALYLCASSYLAGAVAGELFFGEGSRLTVL.

The chain joins TRBV5-1 to TRBJ2-1; 11 nucleotides match TRBD2. Germline assignment: CDR1 SGHRS and CDR2 YFSETQ. The CDR3 sequence is 15 residues long. The V gene end was trimmed by 2 bases and the J gene end by 6 bases; junction bases not matched to a gene: 4. The CDR3, as DNA: TGCGCCAGCAGCTTATTAGCGGGAGGGGGCAATGAGCAGTTCTTC. Its translation: CASSLLAGGGNEQFF. The full variable domain, rest sourced from reference TRBV5-1 and TRBJ2-1, is KAGVTQTPRYLIKTRGQQVTLSCSPISGHRSVSWYQQTPGQGLQFLFEYFSETQRNKGNFPGRFSGRQFSNSRSEMNVSTLELGDSALYLCASSLLAGGGNEQFFGPGTRLTVL.

The chain recombines TRBV4-1 with TRBJ1-5; no reliable D call. V lost 0 bases to trimming and J lost 1 base, with 7 bases between them. The CDR3 contains 15 residues. Germline values: CDR1 MGHRA, CDR2 YSYEKL. The CDR3 DNA sequence: TGCGCCAGCAGCCAAGATGTGAGGAGCAATCAGCCCCAGCATTTT. Translating gives CASSQDVRSNQPQHF.

This clone has just one count. The J gene is TRBJ2-7, the V gene TRBV11-2; no definite D call. CDR1 and CDR2 from the germline V gene are SGHAT and FQNNGV. The V and J ends lost 3 bases and 2 bases respectively, with 11 bases between them. The CDR3 has 14 residues. The chain's CDR3 is CASSFVTKAYEQYF. In nucleotides, the CDR3 is TGTGCCAGCAGCTTTGTGACAAAGGCCTACGAGCAGTACTTC. The complete variable domain, with remaining parts taken from reference TRBV11-2 and TRBJ2-7, reads EAGVAQSPRYKIIEKRQSVAFWCNPISGHATLYWYQQILGQGPKLLIQFQNNGVVDDSQLPKDRFSAERLKGVDSTLKIQPAKLEDSAVYLCASSFVTKAYEQYFGPGTRLTVT.

The chain has TRBV5-1 and TRBJ2-5; D is possibly TRBD1 (6 bases). The germline gives CDR1 SGHRS, CDR2 YFSETQ. Between the trimmed V and J ends, which lost 5 bases and 2 bases, there was a span of 13 bases. The CDR3 is 14 amino acids. CDR3 coding DNA: TGCGCCAGCAGTAGGGACACGCCACAAGAGACCCAGTACTTC. This gives the protein CASSRDTPQETQYF.